This entry is about one T cell receptor (beta chain). Its specificity is unknown. The entry originates in a study of cytomegalovirus exposure and HLA in healthy donors. Study-level results: It was reported that the classifier diagnosed cytomegalovirus status with high specificity and sensitivity in both the original and validation cohorts. While the bulk of TCR sequences proved rare, some public TCRs turned up in many donors.

CDR3 length: 14 residues. Trimming took off 3 bases at V and 1 base at J, with 9 bases between the two ends. The germline CDR1 and CDR2 sequences are SGHNT and YENEEA. Libraries were prepared by immunoSEQ multiplex PCR; TCRdb keeps only in-frame clonotypes and omits some of them. There are about 150,000 clones in the sample; roughly 91% occur only once, and 3% to 3.5% lies in the top ten. The clonotype was recovered from a woman aged 18-29 years in good health and CMV-seropositive. The specimen was PBMCs. The V and J genes are TRBV11-3 and TRBJ1-1, with D possibly being TRBD1 (6 bases). The CDR3 nucleotides are TGTGCCAGCAGCTTGGGGGCCTCGAACACTGAAGCTTTCTTT. Translation gives CASSLGASNTEAFF.